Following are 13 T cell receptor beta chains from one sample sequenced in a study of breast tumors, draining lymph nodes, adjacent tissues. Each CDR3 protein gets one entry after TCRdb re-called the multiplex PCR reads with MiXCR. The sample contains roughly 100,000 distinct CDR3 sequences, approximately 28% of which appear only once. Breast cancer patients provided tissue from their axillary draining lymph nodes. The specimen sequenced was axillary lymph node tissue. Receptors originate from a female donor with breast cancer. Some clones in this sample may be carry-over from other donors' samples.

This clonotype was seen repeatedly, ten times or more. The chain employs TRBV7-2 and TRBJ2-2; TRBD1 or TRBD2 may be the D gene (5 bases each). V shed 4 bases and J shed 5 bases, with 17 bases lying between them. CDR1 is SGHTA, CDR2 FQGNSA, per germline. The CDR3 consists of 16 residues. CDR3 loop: CASSSPRPGPTGELFF. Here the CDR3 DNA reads TGTGCCAGCAGCTCGCCAAGACCGGGACCAACCGGGGAGCTGTTTTTT.

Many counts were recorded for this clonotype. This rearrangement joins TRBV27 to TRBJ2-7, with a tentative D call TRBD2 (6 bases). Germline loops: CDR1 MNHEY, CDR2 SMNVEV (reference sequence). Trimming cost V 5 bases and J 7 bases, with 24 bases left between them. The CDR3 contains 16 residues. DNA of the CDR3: TGTGCCAGCAGTCCCCAGATCCGGAGGGCGGGGAGGGAGCAGTACTTC. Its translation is CASSPQIRRAGREQYF.

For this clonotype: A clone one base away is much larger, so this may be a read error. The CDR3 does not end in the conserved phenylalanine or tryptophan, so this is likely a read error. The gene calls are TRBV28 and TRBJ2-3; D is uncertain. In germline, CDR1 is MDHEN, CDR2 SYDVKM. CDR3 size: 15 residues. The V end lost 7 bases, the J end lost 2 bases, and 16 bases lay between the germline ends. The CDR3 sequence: CASTSLRAVTDTQYY. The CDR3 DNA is TGTGCCAGCACGTCTTTACGCGCGGTCACAGATACGCAGTATTAT.

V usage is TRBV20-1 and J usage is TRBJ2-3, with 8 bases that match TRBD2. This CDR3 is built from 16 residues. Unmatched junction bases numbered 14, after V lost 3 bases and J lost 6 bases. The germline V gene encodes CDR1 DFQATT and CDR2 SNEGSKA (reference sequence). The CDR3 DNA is TGCAGTGCTAGGGATCCGGGACTAGTGAGGGGTGATACGCAGTATTTT. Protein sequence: CSARDPGLVRGDTQYF.

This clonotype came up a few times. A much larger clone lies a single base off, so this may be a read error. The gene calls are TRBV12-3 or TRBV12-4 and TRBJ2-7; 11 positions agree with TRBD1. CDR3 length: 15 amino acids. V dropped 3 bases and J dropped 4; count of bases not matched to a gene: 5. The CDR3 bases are TGTGCCAGCAGTTTCAAGGGACAGGGGGTTTACGAGCAGTACTTC. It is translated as CASSFKGQGVYEQYF.

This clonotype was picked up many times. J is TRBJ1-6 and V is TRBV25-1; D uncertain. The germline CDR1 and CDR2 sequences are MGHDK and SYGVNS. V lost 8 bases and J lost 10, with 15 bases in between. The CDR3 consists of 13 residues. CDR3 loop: CASQYHVGSPLHF. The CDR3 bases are TGTGCCAGCCAATACCATGTGGGATCACCCCTCCACTTT.

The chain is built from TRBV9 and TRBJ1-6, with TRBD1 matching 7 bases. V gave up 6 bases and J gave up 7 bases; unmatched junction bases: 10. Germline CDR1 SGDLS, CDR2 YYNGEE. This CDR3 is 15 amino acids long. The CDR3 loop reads CASNVTGFWNSPLHF. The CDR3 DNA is TGTGCCAGCAATGTGACAGGGTTTTGGAATTCACCCCTCCACTTT.

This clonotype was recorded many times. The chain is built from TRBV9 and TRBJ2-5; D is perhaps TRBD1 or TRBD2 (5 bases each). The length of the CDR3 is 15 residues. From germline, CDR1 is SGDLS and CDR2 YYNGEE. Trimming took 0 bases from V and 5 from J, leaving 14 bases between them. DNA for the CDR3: TGTGCCAGCAGCGTAGATTCAGGGAGAGGGGAGACCCAGTACTTC. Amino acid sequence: CASSVDSGRGETQYF.

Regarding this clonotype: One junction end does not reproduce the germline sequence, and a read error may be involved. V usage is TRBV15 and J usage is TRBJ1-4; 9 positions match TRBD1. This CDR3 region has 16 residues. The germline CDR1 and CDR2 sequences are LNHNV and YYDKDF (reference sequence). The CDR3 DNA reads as TGCGCCACCAGCTCGGGTCCCGGGACAGGGACTGAAAAACTGTTTTTT. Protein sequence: CATSSGPGTGTEKLFF.

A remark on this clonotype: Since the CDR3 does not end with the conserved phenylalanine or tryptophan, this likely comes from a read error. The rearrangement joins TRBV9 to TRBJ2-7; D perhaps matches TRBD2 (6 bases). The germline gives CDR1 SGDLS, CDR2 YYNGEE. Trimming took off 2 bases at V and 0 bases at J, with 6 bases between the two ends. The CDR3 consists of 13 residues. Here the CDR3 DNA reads TGTGCCAGCAGCGTGACTAGCTCCTACGAGCAGTACTCC. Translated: CASSVTSSYEQYS.

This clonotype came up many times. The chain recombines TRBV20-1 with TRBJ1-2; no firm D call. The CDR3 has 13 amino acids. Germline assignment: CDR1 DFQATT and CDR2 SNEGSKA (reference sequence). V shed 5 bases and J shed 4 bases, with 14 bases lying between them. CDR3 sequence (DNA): TGCAGTGCTGACCGCCTTCTGTCCTATGGCTACACCTTC. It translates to CSADRLLSYGYTF.

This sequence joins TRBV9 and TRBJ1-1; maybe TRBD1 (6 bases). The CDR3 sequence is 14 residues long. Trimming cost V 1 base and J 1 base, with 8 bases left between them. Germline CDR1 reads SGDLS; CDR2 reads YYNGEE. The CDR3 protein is CASSVSGANTEAFF. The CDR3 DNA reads TGTGCCAGCAGCGTATCGGGGGCGAACACTGAAGCTTTCTTT.

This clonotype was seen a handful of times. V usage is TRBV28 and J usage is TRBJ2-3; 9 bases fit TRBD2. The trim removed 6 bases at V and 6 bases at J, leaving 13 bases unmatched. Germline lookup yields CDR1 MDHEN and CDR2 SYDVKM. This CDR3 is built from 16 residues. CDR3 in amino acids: CASRTPASGIGDTQYF. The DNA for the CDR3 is TGTGCCAGCAGAACCCCGGCTAGCGGGATCGGTGATACGCAGTATTTT.